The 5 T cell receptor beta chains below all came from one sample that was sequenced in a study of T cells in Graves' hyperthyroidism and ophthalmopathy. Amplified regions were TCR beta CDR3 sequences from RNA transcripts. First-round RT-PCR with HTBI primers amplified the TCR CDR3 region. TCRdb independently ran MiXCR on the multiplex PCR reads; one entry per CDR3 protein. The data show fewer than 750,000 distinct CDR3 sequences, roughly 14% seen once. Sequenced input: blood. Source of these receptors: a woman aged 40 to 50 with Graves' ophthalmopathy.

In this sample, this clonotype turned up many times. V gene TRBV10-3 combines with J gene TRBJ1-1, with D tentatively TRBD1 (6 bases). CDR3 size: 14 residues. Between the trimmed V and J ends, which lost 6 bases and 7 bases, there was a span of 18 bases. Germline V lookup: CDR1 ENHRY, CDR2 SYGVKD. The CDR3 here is CAIRATGLGGEAFF. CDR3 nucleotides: TGTGCCATCAGAGCAACAGGGCTCGGAGGTGAAGCTTTCTTT.

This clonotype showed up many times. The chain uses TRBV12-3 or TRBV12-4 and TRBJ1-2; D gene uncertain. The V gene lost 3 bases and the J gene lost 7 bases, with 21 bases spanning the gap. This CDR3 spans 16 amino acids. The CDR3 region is CASSLAGPEASGGYTF. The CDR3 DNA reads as TGTGCCAGCAGTTTGGCAGGCCCGGAAGCCTCAGGTGGCTACACCTTC.

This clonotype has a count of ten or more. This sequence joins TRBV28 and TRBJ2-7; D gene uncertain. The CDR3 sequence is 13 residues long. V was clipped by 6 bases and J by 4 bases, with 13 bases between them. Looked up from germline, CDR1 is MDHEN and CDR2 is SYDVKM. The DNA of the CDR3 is TGTGCCAGCAGGAGAGGAGTGAGGTACGAGCAGTACTTC. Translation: CASRRGVRYEQYF.

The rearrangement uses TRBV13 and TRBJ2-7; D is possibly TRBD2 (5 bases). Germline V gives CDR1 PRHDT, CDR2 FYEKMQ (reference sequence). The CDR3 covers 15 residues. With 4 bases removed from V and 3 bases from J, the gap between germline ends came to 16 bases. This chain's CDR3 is CASSSLWSGDYEQYF. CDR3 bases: TGTGCCAGCAGCTCCCTGTGGAGCGGAGACTACGAGCAGTACTTC.

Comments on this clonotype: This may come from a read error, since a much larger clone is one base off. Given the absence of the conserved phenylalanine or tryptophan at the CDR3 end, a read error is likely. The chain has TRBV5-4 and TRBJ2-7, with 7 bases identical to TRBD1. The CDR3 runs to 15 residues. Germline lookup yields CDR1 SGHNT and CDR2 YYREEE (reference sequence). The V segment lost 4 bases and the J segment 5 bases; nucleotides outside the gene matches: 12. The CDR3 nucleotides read TGTGCCAGCAGCCCCCCCCCGACAGGGTCTAACGAGCAGTACCTC. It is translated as CASSPPPTGSNEQYL.